What follows are 16 T cell receptor beta chains derived from one specimen sequenced in a study of T cell clusters in autoimmune cytopenias. Each sample's input was roughly 270 ng genomic DNA, some 38,000 genome equivalents. TRB was amplified by touch-down multiplex PCR, primer pools A and B combined. With the multiplex PCR reads reprocessed, TCRdb shows one record per CDR3 protein and no DNA. In all, the sample yields thousands of distinct CDR3 sequences. The sample comprised peripheral blood. The receptors shown here come from a human donor with an autoimmune cytopenia or autoimmune hepatitis (not recorded which).

By frequency, this clonotype is medium-sized (0.01 to 0.1%). The chain has TRBV6-5 and TRBJ2-7; TCRdb's D call of TRBD1 is untestable without DNA. Germline V CDR1 and CDR2: MNHEY, SVGAGI. There are 15 residues in the CDR3. CDR3 residues: CASSGLDRGSDEQYF.

This chain uses TRBV20-1 with TRBJ1-2; TCRdb designates TRBD1, a call that cannot be tested without DNA. The CDR3 has 13 residues. Germline assignment: CDR1 DFQATT and CDR2 SNEGSKA (reference sequence). This CDR3 is CSAPDSSGDGYTF.

The chain links TRBV11-1 to TRBJ2-3; TCRdb's assignment of TRBD1 cannot be checked, as there is no DNA. The CDR3 extends over 16 amino acids. Looked up from germline, CDR1 is SGHAT and CDR2 is FQDESV (reference sequence). The CDR3 loop reads CASSHPWGGGADTQYF.

The chain couples TRBV4-1 to TRBJ2-1; the TRBD2 assignment by TCRdb is unverifiable without DNA. This CDR3 comprises 17 residues. The germline V gene has CDR1 MGHRA and CDR2 YSYEKL. CDR3 loop: CASSSFPSGASYNEQFF.

Judged by frequency, this clonotype is medium-sized. The CDR3 sequence: CSAGQTSYEQYF. The rearrangement links TRBV29-1 to TRBJ2-7; TCRdb's D gene call, TRBD1, goes unchecked for lack of DNA. CDR1 is SQVTM, CDR2 ANQGSEA, per germline. The CDR3 consists of 12 residues.

V usage is TRBV5-4 and J usage is TRBJ2-2; TCRdb names TRBD2, which stays unverified in the absence of DNA. CDR3 length: 17 residues. Germline-derived CDR1 and CDR2 are SGHNT and YYREEE (reference sequence). CDR3 sequence reads: CASSLSRLAGGTGELFF.

This clonotype is deemed medium-sized (0.01 to 0.1%) by its frequency. The V and J genes are TRBV19 and TRBJ1-2. From germline, CDR1 is LNHDA and CDR2 SQIVND (reference sequence). The CDR3 spans 15 residues. The CDR3 is CASSIDYGKNYGYTF.

The rearrangement uses TRBV6-1 and TRBJ1-2; the TCRdb D gene call, TRBD1, has no DNA to confirm it. Germline values: CDR1 MNHNS, CDR2 SASEGT. This CDR3 spans 15 amino acids. The CDR3 loop is CASSATGGGPYGYTF.

The chain combines TRBV5-1 with TRBJ2-1; TCRdb reports TRBD2, a call that lacks DNA to check it against. CDR1 and CDR2 from the germline V gene are SGHRS and YFSETQ. The CDR3 consists of 15 residues. CDR3 residues: CASSLVSGGYNEQFF.

V usage is TRBV29-1 and J usage is TRBJ1-2; TCRdb returns TRBD1, unconfirmable since there is no DNA. Looked up from germline, CDR1 is SQVTM and CDR2 is ANQGSEA. CDR3 length: 12 residues. CDR3 in amino acids: CSVGQGAWGYTF.

This clonotype counts as medium-sized by frequency. The chain joins TRBV19 to TRBJ1-2. CDR1 and CDR2 (germline): LNHDA, SQIVND (reference sequence). This CDR3 has 12 amino acids. CDR3 sequence: CASGEVWDGYTF.

The CDR3 sequence is CASSPGGASGRETQYF. The genes are TRBV7-7 and TRBJ2-5; TCRdb picks TRBD2, but there is no DNA to check that call. This CDR3 has 16 residues. Looked up from germline, CDR1 is SSHAT and CDR2 is FNYEAQ (reference sequence).

This clonotype is labeled medium-sized based on frequency. The rearrangement uses TRBV6-1 and TRBJ2-3; the D call from TCRdb, TRBD2, cannot be confirmed without DNA. Germline CDR1 MNHNS, CDR2 SASEGT. The CDR3 spans 12 residues. CDR3: CASERGTDTQYF.

This rearrangement joins TRBV20-1 to TRBJ1-5. This CDR3 has 16 amino acids. Germline V lookup: CDR1 DFQATT, CDR2 SNEGSKA (reference sequence). The CDR3 here is CSAVLEASLGNQPQHF.

The chain couples TRBV20-1 to TRBJ2-5. Germline assignment: CDR1 DFQATT and CDR2 SNEGSKA (reference sequence). The CDR3 runs 12 residues. The CDR3 is CSASEGKETQYF.

The chain combines TRBV11-2 with TRBJ2-3; TCRdb outputs TRBD2, but without DNA this stays unchecked. The V gene's germline CDR1 is SGHAT and CDR2 FQNNGV. There are 14 residues in the CDR3. The CDR3 loop reads CASSPRRVPDTQYF.